The 27 T cell receptor beta chains listed next were all sequenced from one sample in a study of control samples from healthy donors and cancer patients. The repertoire was sequenced with immunoSEQ multiplex PCR; TCRdb's copy has only in-frame clones and lacks some. Of 100,000 to 130,000 clones listed, approximately 82% are singletons. The specimen sequenced was blood. These receptors were obtained from a man aged 18 to 29 in good health.

The chain combines TRBV25-1 with TRBJ1-1; D unresolved. The length of the CDR3 is 13 residues. V was shortened by 2 bases and J by 2 bases, with 6 bases between the two germline ends. The V gene's germline CDR1 is MGHDK and CDR2 SYGVNS. CDR3 bases: TGTGCCAGCAGTGAAGGCACCAACACTGAAGCTTTCTTT. This encodes CASSEGTNTEAFF. The full variable domain, rest sourced from reference TRBV25-1 and TRBJ1-1, is EADIYQTPRYLVIGTGKKITLECSQTMGHDKMYWYQQDPGMELHLIHYSYGVNSTEKGDLSSESTVSRIRTEHFPLTLESARPSHTSQYLCASSEGTNTEAFFGQGTRLTVV.

V and J are TRBV5-6 and TRBJ2-7; TRBD1 might be the D (6 bases). V was trimmed by 1 base and J by 6 bases, leaving 14 bases between them. CDR1 SGHDT and CDR2 YYEEEE come from the germline V gene. The CDR3 contains 14 residues. The CDR3 here is CASSLLGASSEQYF. CDR3 DNA sequence: TGTGCCAGCAGCTTGCTGGGGGCTTCCAGCGAGCAGTACTTC. Drawing the rest from reference TRBV5-6 and TRBJ2-7, the complete variable domain is DAGVTQSPTHLIKTRGQQVTLRCSPKSGHDTVSWYQQALGQGPQFIFQYYEEEERQRGNFPDRFSGHQFPNYSSELNVNALLLGDSALYLCASSLLGASSEQYFGPGTRLTVT.

This chain connects TRBV30 to TRBJ2-7; TRBD2 is a possible D gene (5 bases). The V gene lost 3 bases and the J gene lost 3 bases, with 6 bases spanning the gap. The CDR3 is 11 residues long. The V gene's germline CDR1 is GTSNPN and CDR2 SVGIG (reference sequence). The CDR3, as DNA: TGTGCCTGGAGAGGGAGCTACGAGCAGTACTTC. Amino acids: CAWRGSYEQYF.

The gene calls are TRBV10-3 and TRBJ2-7; 10 positions agree with TRBD2. CDR3 length: 16 residues. Losses at the gene ends were 8 bases for V and 4 bases for J; bases not matched to a gene: 14. Germline assignment: CDR1 ENHRY and CDR2 SYGVKD. The chain's CDR3 is CAISPLAGEVFYEQYF. The CDR3 bases are TGTGCCATCTCTCCCCTAGCGGGGGAGGTATTTTACGAGCAGTACTTC.

The rearrangement uses TRBV28 and TRBJ2-5; 10 nucleotides agree with TRBD1. Germline V gene sequence: CDR1 MDHEN, CDR2 SYDVKM. This CDR3 is 16 amino acids long. The V and J ends lost 4 bases and 5 bases, in that order; junction bases with no gene match: 10. The CDR3 DNA sequence: TGTGCCAGCAGTTCGTACGGGACAGGGGATAGGGAGACCCAGTACTTC. It specifies CASSSYGTGDRETQYF. Variable domain in full (rest from reference TRBV28 and TRBJ2-5): DVKVTQSSRYLVKRTGEKVFLECVQDMDHENMFWYRQDPGLGLRLIYFSYDVKMKEKGDIPEGYSVSREKKERFSLILESASTNQTSMYLCASSSYGTGDRETQYFGPGTRLLVL.

The genes are TRBV6-1 and TRBJ1-4; TRBD1 is a possible D gene (5 bases). This CDR3 has 15 residues. Trimming shortened V by 1 base and J by 4 bases, and 10 bases separated the two germline ends. The germline V gene encodes CDR1 MNHNS and CDR2 SASEGT. The CDR3 loop is CASSEGWGLNEKLFF. The CDR3 coding sequence is TGTGCCAGCAGTGAAGGCTGGGGCCTTAATGAAAAACTGTTTTTT.

The chain is built from TRBV6-5 and TRBJ2-7; the D gene is possibly TRBD1 (5 bases). The CDR3 has 13 amino acids. The germline V and J ends were trimmed by 6 bases and 4 bases, with 13 bases remaining between them. Germline-derived CDR1 and CDR2 are MNHEY and SVGAGI. CDR3 nucleotides: TGTGCCAGCAGCCGACAGCTGGGTTACGAGCAGTACTTC. It is translated as CASSRQLGYEQYF.

This chain joins TRBV29-1 and TRBJ2-3, with 15 bases identical to TRBD2. This CDR3 contains 14 residues. Per the germline V gene, CDR1 is SQVTM and CDR2 is ANQGSEA. V lost 7 bases to trimming and J lost 8 bases; unmatched junction nucleotides: 7. The DNA of the CDR3 is TGCAGCGGGACTAGCGGGGGGGCCTTCCGTACGCAGTATTTT. It translates to CSGTSGGAFRTQYF.

The chain joins TRBV29-1 to TRBJ2-1; perhaps TRBD2 as D (6 bases). In germline, CDR1 is SQVTM, CDR2 ANQGSEA. This CDR3 spans 15 amino acids. V lost 6 bases, J lost 7 bases, and 22 bases lay in between. CDR3 sequence (DNA): TGCAGCGTGAGGGACTTAACAGCGGTTCAGAATGAGCAGTTCTTC. Residues: CSVRDLTAVQNEQFF.

This clone is a singleton in its sample. The chain links TRBV5-1 to TRBJ1-4, with 7 nucleotides matching TRBD1. The length of the CDR3 is 14 residues. The germline V gene encodes CDR1 SGHRS and CDR2 YFSETQ. With 4 bases clipped from V and 8 bases from J, the junction kept 8 bases outside the gene matches. The DNA of the CDR3 is TGCGCCAGCAGCCGTACCGGGACAGACGAAAAACTGTTTTTT. Encoded protein: CASSRTGTDEKLFF.

This chain connects TRBV3-1 (or the pseudogene TRBV3-2) to TRBJ1-2; TRBD1 is a possible D gene (5 bases). The CDR3 consists of 14 residues. CDR1 LGHDT and CDR2 YNNKEL come from the germline V gene (reference sequence). V was pared by 3 bases and J by 7 bases, with 15 bases between. This CDR3 is CASSHREGPGGYTF. CDR3 coding DNA: TGTGCCAGCAGCCATCGTGAGGGGCCCGGTGGCTACACCTTC.

The chain links TRBV6-5 to TRBJ1-2; 7 bases fit TRBD1. The CDR3 covers 13 residues. Germline V gene lookup returns CDR1 MNHEY and CDR2 SVGAGI. J lost 7 bases, V lost 4 bases, and 6 bases had no gene match. CDR3 DNA: TGTGCCAGCAGTTCGGGAGGGGGCATTGGCTACACCTTC. Its translation: CASSSGGGIGYTF.

This clone has only a few counts. The gene calls are TRBV18 and TRBJ2-5; unclear D gene. CDR3 length: 14 residues. Trimming stripped 0 bases from V and 9 bases from J, with 14 bases between. Germline V gene sequence: CDR1 KGHSH, CDR2 LQKENI. The CDR3 loop reads CASSPPGYSRAQYF. The CDR3 DNA reads TGTGCCAGCTCACCACCGGGCTACTCTAGGGCCCAGTACTTC.

There are a few counts of this clone. The gene calls are TRBV11-2 and TRBJ2-3; 8 bases align to TRBD2. V lost 3 bases and J lost 4; bases outside the gene matches: 12. CDR1 and CDR2 (germline): SGHAT, FQNNGV. The CDR3 consists of 17 residues. CDR3 loop: CASSFSETSGKADTQYF. CDR3 DNA: TGTGCCAGCAGCTTCTCTGAAACTAGCGGTAAAGCAGATACGCAGTATTTT.

The chain recombines TRBV6-5 with TRBJ1-6; 7 bases align to TRBD1. The V gene's germline CDR1 is MNHEY and CDR2 SVGAGI. V lost 2 bases to trimming and J lost 11 bases; unmatched junction nucleotides: 9. This CDR3 spans 15 amino acids. Written as DNA, the CDR3 is TGTGCCAGCAGTTACGGGCAGGGGGTGGGTGCACCCCTCCACTTT. This codes for CASSYGQGVGAPLHF.

This clone was detected a few times. The chain is built from TRBV30 and TRBJ1-1; TRBD1 aligns across 8 bases. This CDR3 comprises 16 residues. Germline V gene lookup returns CDR1 GTSNPN and CDR2 SVGIG (reference sequence). V shed 2 bases and J 2 bases; nucleotides not matched to a gene: 10. The CDR3 spells CAWSPTRQGKNTEAFF. The CDR3 bases are TGTGCCTGGAGTCCAACCCGACAGGGGAAAAACACTGAAGCTTTCTTT.

The chain recombines TRBV11-3 with TRBJ2-1; possibly TRBD2 for D (7 bases). Between the trimmed V and J ends, which lost 3 bases and 6 bases, there was a span of 12 bases. This CDR3 region has 14 residues. The germline V gene has CDR1 SGHNT and CDR2 YENEEA. In nucleotides, the CDR3 is TGTGCCAGCAGCTTCCGGGGGGCTTCCAATGAGCAGTTCTTC. This translates into CASSFRGASNEQFF.

The V gene is TRBV6-6, the J gene TRBJ2-1; tentative D call: TRBD2 (5 bases). This CDR3 has 12 residues. Trimming removed 8 bases at V and 5 bases at J, with 10 bases between. Germline CDR1 is MNHNY and CDR2 is SVGAGI (reference sequence). CDR3 in amino acids: CASRSGNNEQFF. The CDR3 DNA reads TGTGCCAGCCGGTCGGGAAACAATGAGCAGTTCTTC.

This clone was counted only a few times. The chain combines TRBV28 with TRBJ1-4; D ambiguous. CDR1 is MDHEN, CDR2 SYDVKM, per germline. The CDR3 runs 14 residues. Deletions cut 5 bases from V and 0 bases from J, with 7 bases between. This CDR3 is CASSPVTTNEKLFF. The CDR3 nucleotides read TGTGCCAGCAGTCCCGTGACAACTAATGAAAAACTGTTTTTT. The full variable domain, rest sourced from reference TRBV28 and TRBJ1-4, is DVKVTQSSRYLVKRTGEKVFLECVQDMDHENMFWYRQDPGLGLRLIYFSYDVKMKEKGDIPEGYSVSREKKERFSLILESASTNQTSMYLCASSPVTTNEKLFFGSGTQLSVL.

Worth noting for this clone: Other DNA sequences in the sample encode the same CDR3. V is TRBV11-3 and J is TRBJ1-1; D call uncertain. Germline CDR1 is SGHNT and CDR2 is YENEEA. The CDR3 sequence is 14 residues long. V was clipped by 5 bases and J by 0 bases, with 10 bases between them. The CDR3 bases are TGTGCCAGCAGCCTTGGAGACATGAACACTGAAGCTTTCTTT. This encodes CASSLGDMNTEAFF.

The chain links TRBV21-1 to TRBJ1-1. TRBV21-1 is shown as a pseudogene. This CDR3 is 16 amino acids long. CDR3 sequence (DNA): TGTGCCAGCAGCAAAGTCGGCTCAGCACCCGGTACTGAAGCTTTCTTT. It specifies CASSKVGSAPGTEAFF.

This clone appeared a single time. V is TRBV5-4 and J is TRBJ2-5, with 12 bases fitting TRBD2. Unmatched junction bases numbered 2, after V lost 1 base and J lost 4 bases. CDR3 length equals 15 residues. Germline lookup yields CDR1 SGHNT and CDR2 YYREEE (reference sequence). The CDR3, as DNA: TGTGCCAGCAGCTTGACTAGCGGGGGGCGAGAGACCCAGTACTTC. It codes for CASSLTSGGRETQYF.

The rearrangement uses TRBV11-2 and TRBJ2-5, with D unclear. V was clipped by 1 base and J by 3 bases, with 15 bases between them. Germline values: CDR1 SGHAT, CDR2 FQNNGV. The CDR3 is 16 amino acids. The CDR3 is CASSLGGVPKKETQYF. CDR3 bases: TGTGCCAGCAGCTTAGGGGGTGTGCCAAAAAAAGAGACCCAGTACTTC. Using reference TRBV11-2 and TRBJ2-5 for the parts outside the CDR3, the full variable domain is EAGVAQSPRYKIIEKRQSVAFWCNPISGHATLYWYQQILGQGPKLLIQFQNNGVVDDSQLPKDRFSAERLKGVDSTLKIQPAKLEDSAVYLCASSLGGVPKKETQYFGPGTRLLVL.

The chain uses TRBV6-5 and TRBJ1-1; possibly TRBD1 for D (5 bases). CDR1 is MNHEY and CDR2 is SVGAGI in the germline V gene. V was clipped by 0 bases and J by 6 bases, with 11 bases between them. The CDR3 consists of 14 residues. CDR3 nucleotide sequence: TGTGCCAGCAGTTACTCGGGGCCGTTGGCTGAAGCTTTCTTT. It specifies CASSYSGPLAEAFF.

This clone was counted once. This rearrangement joins TRBV29-1 to TRBJ1-1; D remains unclear. Trimming pared 0 bases from V and 0 bases from J, leaving 11 bases between. Germline V gene lookup returns CDR1 SQVTM and CDR2 ANQGSEA. There are 15 residues in the CDR3. CDR3 loop: CSVEDHWDMNTEAFF. The CDR3 DNA follows: TGCAGCGTTGAAGATCACTGGGATATGAACACTGAAGCTTTCTTT.

The rearrangement uses TRBV5-8 and TRBJ2-7; tentatively, D is TRBD2 (5 bases). CDR3 length: 11 residues. In germline, CDR1 is SGHTS, CDR2 YDEGEE. Trimming took off 3 bases at V and 4 bases at J, with 5 bases between the two ends. The CDR3 is CASSSGYEQYV. CDR3 DNA: TGTGCCAGCAGCTCGGGGTACGAGCAGTACGTC.

This rearrangement joins TRBV29-1 to TRBJ1-2, with D hard to call. Germline-derived CDR1 and CDR2 are SQVTM and ANQGSEA. V lost 3 bases, J lost 2 bases, and 7 bases lay in between. This CDR3 contains 12 residues. This chain's CDR3 is CSVDLGNYGYTF. DNA for the CDR3: TGCAGCGTTGATTTGGGAAACTATGGCTACACCTTC.